Presented here are 2 T cell receptor beta chains from one specimen sequenced in a study of T cell repertoires in cytomegalovirus infection. TCRdb analysed the reads with MiXCR anew, one entry per CDR3 protein. Among 70,000 to 75,000 distinct CDR3 sequences, more than 3% were seen once, and the ten largest hold roughly 22%. Sequencing used PBMCs. Receptors were obtained from a human donor in good health (CMV status not recorded). Some clones in this sample may be carry-over from other donors' samples.

This clonotype has ten or more counts. The chain has TRBV7-6 and TRBJ2-7; D may be TRBD2 (6 bases). Germline CDR1 is SGHVS and CDR2 is FNYEAQ. Trimming removed 1 base from V and 6 bases from J, with 16 bases in between. This CDR3 is built from 15 residues. The CDR3 bases are TGTGCCAGCAGCTTAGTAGCTGGAGGGGCCGGCGAGCAGTACTTC. Translated: CASSLVAGGAGEQYF.

This clonotype was seen ten or more times. This chain connects TRBV5-1 to TRBJ2-1; 8 bases are shared with TRBD2. J gave up 5 bases and V 2 bases, and 6 bases lay outside the gene matches. This CDR3 comprises 15 residues. Germline CDR1 is SGHRS and CDR2 is YFSETQ. CDR3 loop: CASSFLAGGHNEQFF. CDR3 nucleotide sequence: TGCGCCAGCAGCTTTCTGGCGGGGGGCCACAATGAGCAGTTCTTC.